Sequencing of this TCR beta chain was carried out in a study of EBV T-cell therapy then PD-1 blockade in nasopharyngeal carcinoma. Germline loops: CDR1 LGHNA, CDR2 YSLEER. J lost 3 bases, V lost 0 bases, and 3 bases had no gene match. The CDR3 is 16 amino acids. Clones were sequenced by immunoSEQ multiplex PCR, and TCRdb holds only the in-frame ones, with some missing. The table includes roughly 20,000 clones, approximately 81% detected once. The treatment is: AdE1-LMPpoly-expanded autologous EBV-specific T-cell therapy followed by anti-PD-1 nivolumab. To note about this clone: The antigen remains unidentified.

This clonotype originated in a man aged 40-49 years with nasopharyngeal carcinoma. The chain joins TRBV4-3 to TRBJ2-1, with 9 bases fitting TRBD2. The material was CD8+ T cells from blood, obtained at roughly day 35 from a patient whose treatment included autologous EBV-specific T cells and nivolumab. The chain's CDR3 is CASSQDFSGGYNEQFF. The CDR3 nucleotides are TGCGCCAGCAGCCAAGATTTTAGCGGGGGCTACAATGAGCAGTTCTTC.